This is a list of T cell receptor beta chains from one sample in a study of T cell responses to AZD1222 COVID-19 vaccine. The assay was immunoSEQ multiplex PCR, and TCRdb's table has in-frame clones only and misses some. The sample includes over 110,000 clones, approximately 94% seen only once; the top ten take 4.5% to 5.5%. Sequenced here: peripheral blood, sampled on day 0 of AZD1222 vaccination. These receptors came from an adult in good health. Both conserved end residues are part of each CDR3. The order of the fields is J gene, clone size, D gene, V gene, CDR3 DNA, CDR3 protein. A D gene is named only where the DNA matches it firmly. Clone sizes are given selectively: once, few, many, or a class where the clone is expanded.

J: TRBJ2-3; size: .; D: .; V: TRBV25-1; DNA: TGTGCCAGCGGGGCCCTGGCAGGGACAGATACGCAGTATTTT; CDR3: CASGALAGTDTQYF
J: TRBJ2-5; size: .; D: .; V: TRBV6-5; DNA: TGTGCCAGCAGACCTTACCAAGAGACCCAGTACTTC; CDR3: CASRPYQETQYF
J: TRBJ1-6; size: .; D: .; V: TRBV6-1; DNA: TGTGCCAGCAGTGACGGCAATTCACCCCTCCACTTT; CDR3: CASSDGNSPLHF
J: TRBJ1-5; size: once; D: .; V: TRBV6-2/TRBV6-3; DNA: TGTGCCAGCAGTTATGTCCTGCAGCCCCAGCATTTT; CDR3: CASSYVLQPQHF
J: TRBJ1-3; size: .; D: TRBD1; V: TRBV18; DNA: TGTGCCAGCTCACCACTACAAGGACAGGCCCCAGGAAGCTCTGGAAACACCATATATTTT; CDR3: CASSPLQGQAPGSSGNTIYF
J: TRBJ2-1; size: .; D: TRBD2; V: TRBV3-1/TRBV3-2; DNA: TGTGCCAGCAGCTCTAGCGGGGGACTATACAATGAGCAGTTCTTC; CDR3: CASSSSGGLYNEQFF
J: TRBJ2-7; size: once; D: .; V: TRBV15; DNA: TGTGCCACCAGCAGAAAACGGGAGACAGTTTCGTACGAGCAGTACTTC; CDR3: CATSRKRETVSYEQYF
J: TRBJ1-2; size: .; D: TRBD1; V: TRBV9; DNA: TGTGCCAGCAGCGTTTGGTCGGAGGATGGGACAGGGAAAGGCTACACCTTC; CDR3: CASSVWSEDGTGKGYTF
J: TRBJ1-2; size: .; D: TRBD1; V: TRBV19; DNA: TGTGCCAGTAGTATGGGGACAGGGGTTAACTATGGCTACACCTTC; CDR3: CASSMGTGVNYGYTF
J: TRBJ2-3; size: once; D: TRBD2; V: TRBV5-1; DNA: TGCGCCAGCAGCTCAGGGACTAGCGGTCACACAGATACGCAGTATTTT; CDR3: CASSSGTSGHTDTQYF
J: TRBJ2-3; size: .; D: .; V: TRBV7-2; DNA: TGTGCCAGCAGCGCAATAGTCGCCGGGAGTACAGATACGCAGTATTTT; CDR3: CASSAIVAGSTDTQYF
J: TRBJ2-1; size: .; D: TRBD2; V: TRBV30; DNA: TGTGCCTGGAGAGTAACTAGCGGGGCCTACAATGAGCAGTTCTTC; CDR3: CAWRVTSGAYNEQFF
J: TRBJ2-3; size: .; D: .; V: TRBV6-5; DNA: TGTGCCAGCAGTTATGCCAGGGAAACGGATACGCAGTATTTT; CDR3: CASSYARETDTQYF
J: TRBJ1-1; size: .; D: .; V: TRBV19; DNA: TGTGCCAGTAGTATGGAGGGAACGATTTCTGAAGCTTTCTTT; CDR3: CASSMEGTISEAFF
J: TRBJ1-5; size: .; D: .; V: TRBV6-1; DNA: TGTGCCAGCAGTGAGGGTAGGATGTCGAATCAGCCCCAGCATTTT; CDR3: CASSEGRMSNQPQHF
J: TRBJ1-2; size: .; D: .; V: TRBV4-3; DNA: TGCGCCAGCAGCCAAGATCGTCTGGGGGCACCGGATGGCTACACCTTC; CDR3: CASSQDRLGAPDGYTF
J: TRBJ2-7; size: .; D: .; V: TRBV19; DNA: TGTGCCAGTAGTACTTGGGACGAAGGGGAGACCTACGAGCAGTACTTC; CDR3: CASSTWDEGETYEQYF
J: TRBJ2-7; size: few; D: TRBD2; V: TRBV11-1; DNA: TGTGCCAGCAGCCCGGGACTAGCGGGAGAATACGAGCAGTACTTC; CDR3: CASSPGLAGEYEQYF
J: TRBJ2-1; size: .; D: TRBD2; V: TRBV25-1; DNA: TGTGCCAGCAGTGTAGCGGGAGTCTACAATGAGCAGTTCTTC; CDR3: CASSVAGVYNEQFF
J: TRBJ1-2; size: .; D: .; V: TRBV5-1; DNA: TGCGCCAGCAGCCCGGGCCCAGCTAACTATGGCTACACCTTC; CDR3: CASSPGPANYGYTF
J: TRBJ1-2; size: .; D: TRBD1; V: TRBV7-8; DNA: TGTGCCAGCAGCCCCCGACAGGGTACTAACTATGGCTACACCTTC; CDR3: CASSPRQGTNYGYTF
J: TRBJ1-2; size: .; D: .; V: TRBV4-2; DNA: TGTGCCAGCAGCCAGGAAGGGGGTGGCTATGGCTACACCTTC; CDR3: CASSQEGGGYGYTF
J: TRBJ1-3; size: .; D: .; V: TRBV6-4; DNA: TGTGCCGGGAGCAACACTTTCTTCTCTGGAAACACCATATATTTT; CDR3: CAGSNTFFSGNTIYF
J: TRBJ2-4; size: .; D: .; V: TRBV4-3; DNA: TGCGCCAGCAGCCAAGATAGACGCGGTATAGCCAAAAACATTCAGTACTTC; CDR3: CASSQDRRGIAKNIQYF
J: TRBJ1-6; size: .; D: .; V: TRBV28; DNA: TGTGCCAGCAGTTCCGGGACTCCCACCGATTCACCCCTCCACTTT; CDR3: CASSSGTPTDSPLHF
J: TRBJ2-1; size: .; D: .; V: TRBV7-2; DNA: TGTGCCAGCACACCTCAGACGGGGGCCTACAATGAGCAGTTCTTC; CDR3: CASTPQTGAYNEQFF
J: TRBJ2-5; size: .; D: .; V: TRBV29-1; DNA: TGCAGCGTTGGACGTATTGGGGTGAGGGGGCAAGAGACCCAGTACTTC; CDR3: CSVGRIGVRGQETQYF
J: TRBJ2-7; size: once; D: TRBD2; V: TRBV25-1; DNA: TGTGCCAGCAGTGTAACTAGCGGGAGACACGAGCAGTACTTC; CDR3: CASSVTSGRHEQYF
J: TRBJ1-2; size: .; D: .; V: TRBV5-1; DNA: TGCGCCAGCAGCTTGTCGGAAGCTAACTATGGCTACACCTTC; CDR3: CASSLSEANYGYTF
J: TRBJ1-1; size: .; D: .; V: TRBV5-1; DNA: TGCGCCAGCAGCTTGGGTGGGGTCGGGAACACTGAAGCTTTCTTT; CDR3: CASSLGGVGNTEAFF
J: TRBJ1-2; size: .; D: TRBD1; V: TRBV3-1/TRBV3-2; DNA: TGTGCCAGCAGCCAAGCGAACAGGGGTCCCCAGGGCTATGGCTACACCTTC; CDR3: CASSQANRGPQGYGYTF
J: TRBJ2-7; size: .; D: TRBD1; V: TRBV7-2; DNA: TGTGCCAGCAGCTTTTGGACAGGGGGGGACTACGAGCAGTACTTC; CDR3: CASSFWTGGDYEQYF
J: TRBJ2-6; size: .; D: .; V: TRBV7-3; DNA: TGTGCCAGCAGCCCCAATTCTCCTGGGGCCAACGTCCTGACTTTC; CDR3: CASSPNSPGANVLTF
J: TRBJ1-2; size: .; D: .; V: TRBV6-5; DNA: TGTGCCAGCAGGGTACAGGGTAATGATGGCTACACCTTC; CDR3: CASRVQGNDGYTF
J: TRBJ2-3; size: .; D: TRBD2; V: TRBV27; DNA: TGTGCCAGCGGGCTAGCGGGGGGAGATACGCAGTATTTT; CDR3: CASGLAGGDTQYF
J: TRBJ1-6; size: .; D: .; V: TRBV6-1; DNA: TGTGCCAGCAGTGAAGGGTTTCCCCCCTCACCCCTCCACTTT; CDR3: CASSEGFPPSPLHF
J: TRBJ1-2; size: .; D: .; V: TRBV7-9; DNA: TGTGCCAGCAGCTTAATCATAGAATCGACTGGCTACACCTTC; CDR3: CASSLIIESTGYTF
J: TRBJ2-1; size: .; D: .; V: TRBV11-2; DNA: TGTGCCAGCGCCGGGGGCAAACTAGGCTATTACAATGAGCAGTTCTTC; CDR3: CASAGGKLGYYNEQFF
J: TRBJ1-2; size: .; D: .; V: TRBV19; DNA: TGTGCCAGTACCCTTCCCGGGGTTAACTATGGCTACACCTTC; CDR3: CASTLPGVNYGYTF
J: TRBJ1-2; size: .; D: TRBD1; V: TRBV18; DNA: TGTGCCAGCTCACCCGGGATCACAGGGGGCGGTTATGGCTACACCTTC; CDR3: CASSPGITGGGYGYTF
J: TRBJ2-1; size: .; D: .; V: TRBV28; DNA: TGTGCCAGCAGTTCCGAAACTACAAGCTCCTACAATGAGCAGTTCTTC; CDR3: CASSSETTSSYNEQFF
J: TRBJ1-6; size: few; D: .; V: TRBV6-1; DNA: TGTGCCAGCAGTGAAGCCCGGGATTCACCCCTCCACTTT; CDR3: CASSEARDSPLHF
J: TRBJ2-7; size: .; D: TRBD1; V: TRBV5-1; DNA: TGCGCCAGCAGCTTGGCCGGGACAGGGGTCTACGAGCAGTACTTC; CDR3: CASSLAGTGVYEQYF
J: TRBJ2-3; size: .; D: TRBD2; V: TRBV5-5; DNA: TGTGCCAGCAGCTTCAGCGGGGGGACAGATACGCAGTATTTT; CDR3: CASSFSGGTDTQYF
J: TRBJ2-7; size: .; D: TRBD2; V: TRBV10-3; DNA: TGTGCCATCAGGGAGACTAGCGGGGGCTACGAGCAGTACTTC; CDR3: CAIRETSGGYEQYF
J: TRBJ1-3; size: .; D: .; V: TRBV5-1; DNA: TGCGCCAGCAGTTTAAGTCGTCAGGGATCTGGAAACACCATATATTTT; CDR3: CASSLSRQGSGNTIYF
J: TRBJ2-1; size: .; D: TRBD2; V: TRBV18; DNA: TGTGCCAGCTCACAGCTAGCGGGAGGTGTGAATGAGCAGTTCTTC; CDR3: CASSQLAGGVNEQFF
J: TRBJ1-1; size: .; D: .; V: TRBV30; DNA: TGTGCCTGGGGGGAGATGAACACTGAAGCTTTCTTT; CDR3: CAWGEMNTEAFF
J: TRBJ1-1; size: .; D: TRBD1; V: TRBV7-9; DNA: TGTGCCAGCAGCTCAGGGGGTGCTGAAGCTTTCTTT; CDR3: CASSSGGAEAFF
J: TRBJ2-1; size: .; D: .; V: TRBV12-3/TRBV12-4; DNA: TGTGCCAGCAGTCCCTCGGCTCATGAGCAGTTCTTC; CDR3: CASSPSAHEQFF
J: TRBJ2-3; size: .; D: .; V: TRBV6-1; DNA: TGTGCCAGCAGTGACCCTCCGAGCACAGATACGCAGTATTTT; CDR3: CASSDPPSTDTQYF
J: TRBJ2-7; size: .; D: .; V: TRBV4-1; DNA: TGCGCCAGCAGCCAAGACCGGGGGGCGTATTCCTACGAGCAGTACTTC; CDR3: CASSQDRGAYSYEQYF
J: TRBJ2-5; size: .; D: TRBD1; V: TRBV5-1; DNA: TGCGCCAGCAGCTTGGACAGGGGGCAAGAGACCCAGTACTTC; CDR3: CASSLDRGQETQYF